This record looks at one T cell receptor (beta chain) sequence and its context. Measured with immunoSEQ multiplex PCR; TCRdb has only the in-frame clones, and not every one. The sample contains 200,000 to 250,000 clones, roughly nine tenths of which appear only once. V shed 1 base and J shed 1 base, with 17 bases lying between them. The CDR3 is made up of 17 amino acids. The germline gives CDR1 SGHTA, CDR2 FQGNSA. This specimen comes from a study of blood T cell repertoires in COVID-19. The source is a young woman who had recovered from COVID-19. This chain joins TRBV7-2 and TRBJ2-7; maybe TRBD1 (6 bases). Material for sequencing was peripheral blood. The CDR3 sequence is CASSLGYGGASSYEQYF. The CDR3 DNA sequence: TGTGCCAGCAGCTTAGGTTATGGGGGCGCCTCGTCCTACGAGCAGTACTTC.